The entry below describes one TCR beta chain. The table came from immunoSEQ multiplex PCR; TCRdb's copy has only in-frame clones and leaves some out. This repertoire shows a few hundred thousand clones, roughly 87% found once; its top ten account for roughly 4%. Treatment defined: 19 received Ad26.COV2.S at low or high dose, single or two shots; five or six received placebo; per-sample allocation not given. Collection of samples fell on day 63 after the first vaccine or placebo injection. The sample belongs to a study of Ad26.COV2.S vaccination and SARS-CoV-2 variants. CDR1 is ENHRY and CDR2 is SYGVKD in the germline V gene. The CDR3 sequence is 13 residues long. Trimming removed 8 bases at V and 10 bases at J, with 15 bases between.

This sequence was found in a person aged 18 to 59 who received the Ad26.COV2.S COVID-19 vaccine or a placebo. Source: peripheral blood, taken in a trial of Ad26.COV2.S vaccine versus placebo. The V call is TRBV10-3, the J call TRBJ1-6; tentative D call: TRBD1 (6 bases). This CDR3 reads CAIGQRERSPLHF. For the CDR3, the DNA is TGTGCCATCGGACAGAGAGAGCGGTCACCCCTCCACTTT.